This T cell receptor (beta chain) was captured by sequencing in a study of blood T cell repertoires in COVID-19. Study summary: The study drew acute and convalescent COVID-19 samples from the United States, Italy and Spain. T cells, B-cell-depleted T cells, or PBMCs supplied cDNA or gDNA.

The V gene end was trimmed by 0 bases and the J gene end by 4 bases; junction bases not matched to a gene: 3. CDR1 is SGHAT and CDR2 is FQNNGV in the germline V gene. This CDR3 is built from 15 residues. In Cohort 3, a recovered donor had either two negative PCRs, clearance, or symptom resolution. Source study methods: Cell counts per sample came from amplifying reference gene primers. TCRdb keeps only in-frame clones here, not all; method: immunoSEQ multiplex PCR. The DNA was the basis for D and trimming; V, J and clone size are from that table. The data contain fewer than 450,000 clones, about 92% of them seen just once; the ten biggest clones take up roughly 0.66%.

Sample: PBMCs or T cells enriched from blood (not recorded which). The V and J genes are TRBV11-2 and TRBJ2-7; the match to TRBD2 covers 10 bases. The clonotype was recovered from a man in his late teens or twenties who had recovered from COVID-19. The CDR3 nucleotides read TGTGCCAGCAGCTTAGATCCTAGCGGGAGTTACGAGCAGTACTTC. Amino acids: CASSLDPSGSYEQYF. Filled out from reference TRBV11-2 and TRBJ2-7, the complete variable domain reads EAGVAQSPRYKIIEKRQSVAFWCNPISGHATLYWYQQILGQGPKLLIQFQNNGVVDDSQLPKDRFSAERLKGVDSTLKIQPAKLEDSAVYLCASSLDPSGSYEQYFGPGTRLTVT.